One sample yielded the 16 T cell receptor beta chains listed below, sequenced in a study of regulatory T cells in long-lasting Graves disease (dated by TCRdb to the early 2020s). Receptor libraries were prepared by multiplex PCR. The sequencing machine was an Illumina HiSeq 4000. iRepertoire HTBI primers and Arm-PCR amplification of CDR3 regions were used to construct TCR beta libraries. Using fastp trimming at Q25 and MiXCR clonotype assembly, TCRdb reanalyzed the public sequencing data and kept in-frame beta chains. Rows are combined by CDR3 protein, so each entry shows the most common genes and DNA. Counted in this sample were 560,000 or so distinct CDR3 sequences; about 16% of them appeared once. Clones ranked in the top ten supply around 13% of the sample. The intended sense of this specimen's time point label: newly diagnosed GD, antithyroid drugs for less than 3 months. RNA was extracted from PBMCs in TRIzol for both TCR sequencing and RNA sequencing.

These records were also assigned to another study, of T cells in Graves' hyperthyroidism and ophthalmopathy.

The source was peripheral blood mononuclear cells (PBMCs), collected at new diagnosis, from a patient treated with antithyroid drugs. Every receptor here comes from a young man with Graves disease. Donor details come from another sample of the same person, matched by shared clones.

The V call is TRBV19, the J call TRBJ1-6; a possible D gene is TRBD1 (6 bases). CDR3 length: 20 amino acids. In germline, CDR1 is LNHDA, CDR2 SQIVND (reference sequence). Trimming took 6 bases from V and 2 from J, leaving 26 bases between them. Here the CDR3 DNA reads TGTGCCAGTAGAACCCGAAATCTCCGGGACATCGGAACCTATAATTCACCCCTCCACTTT. This encodes CASRTRNLRDIGTYNSPLHF.

This clonotype was picked up many times. The chain uses TRBV12-3 or TRBV12-4 and TRBJ2-1; 12 bases are a match to TRBD1. The CDR3 runs 16 residues. J was trimmed by 7 bases and V by 5 bases; bases with no gene match: 9. CDR3 sequence: CASSASQGQGANEQFF. The CDR3 nucleotides read TGTGCCAGCAGTGCCTCTCAGGGACAGGGGGCGAATGAGCAGTTCTTC.

This clonotype came up many times. The J gene is TRBJ2-6, the V gene TRBV7-9; D is perhaps TRBD1 (5 bases). There are 15 residues in the CDR3. Germline CDR1 reads SEHNR; CDR2 reads FQNEAQ (reference sequence). V was shortened by 1 base and J by 5 bases, with 9 bases between the two germline ends. The CDR3 region has the DNA TGTGCCAGCAGCTTAGAGGGGAACCGGGCCAACGTCCTGACTTTC. This codes for CASSLEGNRANVLTF.

This clonotype was recorded many times. This rearrangement joins TRBV18 to TRBJ1-5; possibly TRBD1 for D (5 bases). Germline V gene data show CDR1 as KGHSH and CDR2 as LQKENI. With 3 bases removed from V and 2 bases from J, the gap between germline ends came to 14 bases. The CDR3 contains 16 residues. The CDR3 protein is CASSPDLQGGNQPQHF. In nucleotides, the CDR3 is TGTGCCAGCTCACCCGACCTCCAGGGTGGCAATCAGCCCCAGCATTTT.

The V call is TRBV4-2, the J call TRBJ2-1; 8 bases map to TRBD2. Losses at the gene ends were 4 bases for V and 2 bases for J; bases not matched to a gene: 13. The V gene's germline CDR1 is LGHNA and CDR2 YNFKEQ. CDR3 size: 18 residues. The CDR3 sequence: CASSPTAVTSDTYNEQFF. For the CDR3, the DNA is TGTGCCAGCAGCCCGACCGCCGTGACTAGCGATACCTACAATGAGCAGTTCTTC.

The chain carries TRBV20-1 and TRBJ1-4; tentative D call: TRBD1 (5 bases). The CDR3 loop spans 13 amino acids. Germline assignment: CDR1 DFQATT and CDR2 SNEGSKA (reference sequence). Between the trimmed V and J ends, which lost 0 bases and 5 bases, there was a span of 7 bases. The chain's CDR3 is CSAREDMNEKLFF. The CDR3 coding sequence is TGCAGTGCTAGAGAGGACATGAATGAAAAACTGTTTTTT.

This clonotype was recorded many times. The CDR3 DNA reads as TGCAGTGCTAGTGTGGCAGACTATGGCTACACCTTC. Encoded protein: CSASVADYGYTF. V and J are TRBV20-1 and TRBJ1-2; D call uncertain. Germline CDR1 DFQATT, CDR2 SNEGSKA (reference sequence). Deletions cut 3 bases from V and 3 bases from J, with 8 bases between. The CDR3 contains 12 residues.

This clonotype was recorded at least ten times. The chain recombines TRBV27 with TRBJ1-4, with 9 bases that match TRBD1. CDR1 MNHEY and CDR2 SMNVEV come from the germline V gene (reference sequence). V gave up 5 bases and J gave up 8 bases; unmatched junction bases: 6. The CDR3 totals 14 residues. The CDR3 loop is CASSPYRGREKLFF. The CDR3 DNA is TGTGCCAGCAGTCCGTACAGGGGGCGCGAAAAACTGTTTTTT.

This clonotype was detected ten times or more. This chain uses TRBV20-1 with TRBJ2-7, with D possibly called TRBD1 or TRBD2 (5 bases each). The germline gives CDR1 DFQATT, CDR2 SNEGSKA (reference sequence). The length of the CDR3 is 13 residues. The V and J ends lost 6 bases and 2 bases respectively, with 14 bases between them. DNA for the CDR3: TGCAGTGCCGACGGGACCTTAGCCTACGAGCAGTACTTC. Translation gives CSADGTLAYEQYF.

This chain uses TRBV30 with TRBJ1-1; 10 positions match TRBD1. V trimming: 7 bases; J trimming: 1 base; junction bases outside the gene matches: 15. Germline V gene lookup returns CDR1 GTSNPN and CDR2 SVGIG (reference sequence). The CDR3 covers 17 residues. CDR3 amino acids: CASNRQGALRGNTEAFF. The CDR3 nucleotides are TGTGCCTCTAATCGACAGGGGGCTCTTAGGGGGAACACTGAAGCTTTCTTT.

This clonotype was seen a handful of times. The gene calls are TRBV19 and TRBJ1-2; possible D gene TRBD1, 6 bases. The germline V gene encodes CDR1 LNHDA and CDR2 SQIVND (reference sequence). The CDR3 contains 17 residues. V lost 6 bases, J lost 3 bases, and 23 bases lay in between. CDR3 amino acids: CASSTLRTAQRDYGYTF. In nucleotides, the CDR3 is TGTGCCAGTAGCACCCTGAGGACAGCCCAGAGGGACTATGGCTACACCTTC.

This clonotype was seen ten or more times. The V and J genes are TRBV5-1 and TRBJ2-2; D gene unclear. This CDR3 has 14 amino acids. Trimming removed 0 bases from V and 3 bases from J, with 6 bases in between. Germline V lookup: CDR1 SGHRS, CDR2 YFSETQ. The CDR3 region is CASSLGFDTGELFF. CDR3 DNA sequence: TGCGCCAGCAGCTTGGGTTTCGACACCGGGGAGCTGTTTTTT.

This clonotype was seen repeatedly, ten times or more. The chain employs TRBV5-1 and TRBJ2-4, with D perhaps assigned TRBD1 or TRBD2 (5 bases each). Germline V gene sequence: CDR1 SGHRS, CDR2 YFSETQ. The CDR3 runs 16 residues. Trimming stripped 4 bases from V and 2 bases from J, with 16 bases between. DNA of the CDR3: TGCGCCAGCAGCCCAGAGGGCCAGGGCACCAAAAACATTCAGTACTTC. Translating it yields CASSPEGQGTKNIQYF.

The chain carries TRBV6-9 and TRBJ2-3, with 7 bases fitting TRBD1. The CDR3 covers 14 residues. Trimming at V came to 4 bases and at J to 5 bases, leaving 6 bases not matched to a gene. The germline CDR1 and CDR2 sequences are MNHGY and SVAAGI. This CDR3 is CASSLSGGLDTQYF. CDR3 bases: TGTGCCAGCAGTTTATCAGGGGGTTTAGATACGCAGTATTTT.

The J gene is TRBJ2-2, the V gene TRBV28; D unresolved. V was cut by 1 base and J by 1 base, with 7 bases left in between. Germline V gene sequence: CDR1 MDHEN, CDR2 SYDVKM. The CDR3 contains 15 residues. CDR3 region: CASSLLLGNTGELFF. The CDR3 DNA follows: TGTGCCAGCAGTTTATTGTTAGGGAACACCGGGGAGCTGTTTTTT. The full variable domain, its missing parts supplied by reference TRBV28 and TRBJ2-2, is DVKVTQSSRYLVKRTGEKVFLECVQDMDHENMFWYRQDPGLGLRLIYFSYDVKMKEKGDIPEGYSVSREKKERFSLILESASTNQTSMYLCASSLLLGNTGELFFGEGSRLTVL.

The chain carries TRBV7-9 and TRBJ2-5, with D perhaps matching TRBD1 (5 bases). The CDR3 has 15 amino acids. CDR1 is SEHNR and CDR2 is FQNEAQ in the germline V gene (reference sequence). The V end was cut by 8 bases, the J end by 4 bases, with 20 bases between. The CDR3 loop is CASAHQGSWGETQYF. The CDR3 nucleotides read TGTGCCAGCGCTCATCAGGGTAGCTGGGGAGAGACCCAGTACTTC. The variable domain in full, completed from reference TRBV7-9 and TRBJ2-5, reads DTGVSQNPRHKITKRGQNVTFRCDPISEHNRLYWYRQTLGQGPEFLTYFQNEAQLEKSRLLSDRFSAERPKGSFSTLEIQRTEQGDSAMYLCASAHQGSWGETQYFGPGTRLLVL.